This entry lists 28 T cell receptor beta chains sequenced from one sample in a study of blood T cell repertoires in COVID-19. The assay was immunoSEQ multiplex PCR, and TCRdb's table has in-frame clones only and misses some. The data show about 200,000 clones, with 78% seen just once and 2.5% to 3% held by the top ten. Sequencing input: peripheral blood. The receptors originated from a woman older than 75 with active or convalescent COVID-19.

This chain uses TRBV7-8 with TRBJ2-7, with 7 positions matching TRBD2. This CDR3 spans 15 amino acids. With V trimmed by 5 bases and J by 3 bases, 10 bases remained unmatched. The V gene's germline CDR1 is SGHVS and CDR2 FQNEAQ. In DNA, the CDR3 is TGTGCCAGCAGCCCGCGTTATGGGGGGGACTACGAGCAGTACTTC. It specifies CASSPRYGGDYEQYF.

This chain joins TRBV7-9 and TRBJ2-1; perhaps TRBD2 as D (5 bases). The CDR3 has 16 amino acids. Between the trimmed V and J ends, which lost 5 bases and 7 bases, there was a span of 21 bases. CDR1 is SEHNR, CDR2 FQNEAQ, per germline (reference sequence). The CDR3 sequence is CASSPRIGESLNEQFF. In DNA, the CDR3 is TGTGCCAGCAGCCCCCGTATCGGGGAAAGTTTGAATGAGCAGTTCTTC. Drawing the rest from reference TRBV7-9 and TRBJ2-1, the complete variable domain is DTGVSQNPRHKITKRGQNVTFRCDPISEHNRLYWYRQTLGQGPEFLTYFQNEAQLEKSRLLSDRFSAERPKGSFSTLEIQRTEQGDSAMYLCASSPRIGESLNEQFFGPGTRLTVL.

This chain connects TRBV5-8 to TRBJ1-5, with 8 bases fitting TRBD1. CDR1 is SGHTS, CDR2 YDEGEE, per germline. CDR3 length equals 15 residues. V lost 4 bases, J lost 4 bases, and 7 bases stayed unmatched. This chain's CDR3 is CASSPGQVRNQPQHF. The CDR3 region has the DNA TGTGCCAGCAGCCCGGGACAGGTCCGGAATCAGCCCCAGCATTTT.

The chain carries TRBV6-4 and TRBJ1-1, with D possibly TRBD1 on 6 matching bases. The length of the CDR3 is 13 residues. Trimming took off 6 bases at V and 4 bases at J, with 12 bases between the two ends. Germline lookup yields CDR1 MRHNA and CDR2 SNTAGT. This CDR3 is CASRAQGSTEAFF. In nucleotides, the CDR3 is TGTGCCAGCAGAGCTCAGGGGAGCACTGAAGCTTTCTTT.

This clone is a singleton in its sample. This rearrangement joins TRBV28 to TRBJ1-5, with 9 bases matching TRBD1. This CDR3 is built from 15 residues. The V gene end was trimmed by 6 bases and the J gene end by 1 base; junction bases not matched to a gene: 4. Germline CDR1 is MDHEN and CDR2 is SYDVKM. CDR3 region: CASRRQGGSNQPQHF. The CDR3 bases are TGTGCCAGCAGGAGACAGGGGGGAAGCAATCAGCCCCAGCATTTT. The full variable domain, with the rest looked up from reference TRBV28 and TRBJ1-5, is DVKVTQSSRYLVKRTGEKVFLECVQDMDHENMFWYRQDPGLGLRLIYFSYDVKMKEKGDIPEGYSVSREKKERFSLILESASTNQTSMYLCASRRQGGSNQPQHFGDGTRLSIL.

This chain joins TRBV9 and TRBJ1-5; 7 positions match TRBD1. The CDR3 contains 17 residues. J was trimmed by 1 base and V by 3 bases; bases with no gene match: 10. Per the germline V gene, CDR1 is SGDLS and CDR2 is YYNGEE. CDR3 protein: CASSGDRDGSSNQPQHF. CDR3 sequence (DNA): TGTGCCAGCAGCGGCGACAGGGATGGGAGCAGCAATCAGCCCCAGCATTTT. The variable domain in full, with the rest retrieved from reference TRBV9 and TRBJ1-5, is DSGVTQTPKHLITATGQRVTLRCSPRSGDLSVYWYQQSLDQGLQFLIQYYNGEERAKGNILERFSAQQFPDLHSELNLSSLELGDSALYFCASSGDRDGSSNQPQHFGDGTRLSIL.

The V and J genes are TRBV18 and TRBJ1-4; D possibly corresponds to TRBD1 (6 bases). The length of the CDR3 is 14 residues. Trimming removed 3 bases at V and 7 bases at J, with 12 bases between. The germline V gene encodes CDR1 KGHSH and CDR2 LQKENI. CDR3 coding DNA: TGTGCCAGCTCACCCCGACAGGACGGTGAAAAACTGTTTTTT. Amino acids: CASSPRQDGEKLFF.

Worth noting for this clone: At the DNA level, this CDR3 is encoded by other sequences in the same sample as well. The CDR3 DNA sequence: TGTGCCAGCAGCGTAGGAGGGGGCTCCTACAATGAGCAGTTCTTC. It translates to CASSVGGGSYNEQFF. V is TRBV9 and J is TRBJ2-1, with D maybe TRBD1 (6 bases). Trimming pared 0 bases from V and 0 bases from J, leaving 7 bases between. The CDR3 is 15 amino acids. In germline, CDR1 is SGDLS, CDR2 YYNGEE.

In this sample, this clone turned up once. This sequence joins TRBV6-5 and TRBJ2-7; D possibly corresponds to TRBD2 (6 bases). This CDR3 comprises 16 residues. Germline V gene sequence: CDR1 MNHEY, CDR2 SVGAGI. Between the trimmed V and J ends, which lost 2 bases and 7 bases, there was a span of 21 bases. CDR3 residues: CASSYVRGGAPGEQYF. For the CDR3, the DNA is TGTGCCAGCAGTTACGTGAGGGGCGGGGCCCCTGGGGAGCAGTACTTC.

This chain joins TRBV7-9 and TRBJ1-6; D may be TRBD1 (6 bases). This CDR3 is built from 16 residues. Trimming left V 6 bases short and J 2 bases short, with 14 bases between. Germline CDR1 and CDR2: SEHNR and FQNEAQ (reference sequence). CDR3 bases: TGTGCCAGCAGATTAAACCGGACAGCCTATAATTCACCCCTCCACTTT. Its protein is CASRLNRTAYNSPLHF.

This clone was observed a single time. This chain connects TRBV10-1 to TRBJ2-3, with D possibly being TRBD2 (6 bases). This CDR3 contains 15 residues. Trimming took off 2 bases at V and 2 bases at J, with 11 bases between the two ends. Germline V lookup: CDR1 WNHNN, CDR2 SYGVQD (reference sequence). In DNA form, the CDR3 reads TGCGCCAGCAGTGAGGTGCTAGCGCCCACAGATACGCAGTATTTT. It codes for CASSEVLAPTDTQYF.

Note on this clone: The sample has other DNA sequences that encode this CDR3 too. The chain recombines TRBV18 with TRBJ1-3, with D possibly being TRBD1 (5 bases). With 3 bases removed from V and 0 bases from J, the gap between germline ends came to 12 bases. The germline CDR1 and CDR2 sequences are KGHSH and LQKENI. This CDR3 is built from 16 residues. CDR3 sequence: CASSPLPGSSGNTIYF. The CDR3 nucleotides read TGTGCCAGCTCACCGTTACCAGGGTCCTCTGGAAACACCATATATTTT. The whole variable domain, filled in from reference TRBV18 and TRBJ1-3, reads NAGVMQNPRHLVRRRGQEARLRCSPMKGHSHVYWYRQLPEEGLKFMVYLQKENIIDESGMPKERFSAEFPKEGPSILRIQQVVRGDSAAYFCASSPLPGSSGNTIYFGEGSWLTVV.

The chain recombines TRBV5-6 with TRBJ2-3; tentatively, D is TRBD1 (6 bases). CDR3 length equals 16 residues. Germline V gene sequence: CDR1 SGHDT, CDR2 YYEEEE. Trimming took 0 bases from V and 3 from J, leaving 14 bases between them. The CDR3 region has the DNA TGTGCCAGCAGCTTGGCCAGGGGTGGTTGGACAGATACGCAGTATTTT. It specifies CASSLARGGWTDTQYF.

The V gene is TRBV25-1, the J gene TRBJ1-5; 7 positions agree with TRBD1. The germline gives CDR1 MGHDK, CDR2 SYGVNS. The CDR3 runs to 17 residues. V lost 1 base to trimming and J lost 2 bases; unmatched junction nucleotides: 8. The CDR3 is CASSELPGGIGNQPQHF. DNA for the CDR3: TGTGCCAGCAGTGAATTACCAGGGGGAATAGGCAATCAGCCCCAGCATTTT.

The J gene is TRBJ2-7, the V gene TRBV7-8; D is undetermined. The V end was cut by 1 base, the J end by 5 bases, with 15 bases between. Germline CDR1 SGHVS, CDR2 FQNEAQ. The CDR3 is 15 amino acids. The CDR3 nucleotides are TGTGCCAGCAGCTTAGGGGCTGCCGGTCTAAACGAGCAGTACTTC. This sequence encodes CASSLGAAGLNEQYF.

In this sample, this clone turned up once. The chain is built from TRBV21-1 and TRBJ1-5. TRBV21-1 is a known pseudogene. This CDR3 comprises 15 residues. CDR3 residues: CASSSPRGDNQPQHF. CDR3 bases: TGTGCCAGCAGCAGTCCCCGGGGAGACAATCAGCCCCAGCATTTT.

The chain uses TRBV19 and TRBJ2-2, with 9 bases lining up with TRBD1. V shed 5 bases and J 6 bases; nucleotides not matched to a gene: 7. Germline V gene lookup returns CDR1 LNHDA and CDR2 SQIVND (reference sequence). This CDR3 is 15 amino acids long. The CDR3 reads CASSRGQGRAGELFF. In DNA, the CDR3 is TGTGCCAGTAGTCGAGGACAGGGGAGGGCCGGGGAGCTGTTTTTT.

The V and J genes are TRBV11-3 and TRBJ1-1, with D possibly TRBD1 on 5 matching bases. The CDR3 is 14 residues long. Deletions cut 1 base from V and 3 bases from J, with 9 bases between. Germline-derived CDR1 and CDR2 are SGHNT and YENEEA. For the CDR3, the DNA is TGTGCCAGCAGCTTAGGGGGCATGGACACTGAAGCTTTCTTT. Translating gives CASSLGGMDTEAFF.

The gene calls are TRBV19 and TRBJ1-1; 7 positions match TRBD1. Per germline, CDR1 LNHDA and CDR2 SQIVND (reference sequence). There are 15 residues in the CDR3. Trimming removed 4 bases from V and 5 bases from J; junction bases left unmatched: 10. The CDR3 protein is CASSTLLQGRTEAFF. In DNA form, the CDR3 reads TGTGCCAGTAGTACCCTCCTACAGGGGAGAACTGAAGCTTTCTTT.

The chain has TRBV27 and TRBJ1-6; D is unresolved. The length of the CDR3 is 13 residues. Trimming removed 4 bases at V and 8 bases at J, with 9 bases between. Per the germline V gene, CDR1 is MNHEY and CDR2 is SMNVEV (reference sequence). The CDR3 protein is CASSSDWDSPLHF. CDR3 DNA: TGTGCCAGCAGTTCCGACTGGGATTCACCCCTCCACTTT.

This clone was observed a single time. This rearrangement joins TRBV5-1 to TRBJ2-3; no definite D call. The germline V gene has CDR1 SGHRS and CDR2 YFSETQ. V was shortened by 4 bases and J by 1 base, with 10 bases between the two germline ends. The CDR3 totals 14 residues. The CDR3 DNA follows: TGCGCCAGCAGCCTCCCGTCGGGCACAGATACGCAGTATTTT. It yields the protein CASSLPSGTDTQYF.

This rearrangement joins TRBV24-1 to TRBJ2-5; D is unclear. Per germline, CDR1 KGHDR and CDR2 SFDVKD. V lost 1 base, J lost 5 bases, and 10 bases lay in between. This CDR3 is built from 14 residues. CDR3 nucleotides: TGTGCCACCAGTGATTTAGGATTCGGGGAGACCCAGTACTTC. Translated, it gives CATSDLGFGETQYF.

The CDR3 DNA is TGTGCCAGCAGCCAAGTTGGGTGGTCTATGCAGGGTTTGAGAAAACTGTTTTTT. Translated, it gives CASSQVGWSMQGLRKLFF. V and J are TRBV14 and TRBJ1-4, with D possibly being TRBD1 (5 bases). Germline loops: CDR1 SGHDN, CDR2 FVKESK. V was pared by 1 base and J by 10 bases, with 25 bases between. The CDR3 contains 18 residues. The full variable domain, completed using reference TRBV14 and TRBJ1-4, is EAGVTQFPSHSVIEKGQTVTLRCDPISGHDNLYWYRRVMGKEIKFLLHFVKESKQDESGMPNNRFLAERTGGTYSTLKVQPAELEDSGVYFCASSQVGWSMQGLRKLFFGSGTQLSVL.

This chain connects TRBV10-3 to TRBJ1-2; 10 bases are a match to TRBD1. Losses at the gene ends were 2 bases for V and 4 bases for J; bases not matched to a gene: 7. CDR1 and CDR2 from the germline V gene are ENHRY and SYGVKD. The CDR3 length is 16 residues. The CDR3 DNA reads as TGTGCCATCAGTGAGCATCCGGGACAGGGGATCTATGGCTACACCTTC. Translation gives CAISEHPGQGIYGYTF.

The gene calls are TRBV6-6 and TRBJ2-2, with D possibly matching TRBD1 (6 bases). Between the trimmed V and J ends, which lost 6 bases and 13 bases, there was a span of 18 bases. The CDR3 spans 13 residues. Germline CDR1 MNHNY, CDR2 SVGAGI (reference sequence). The CDR3 loop reads CASSRDNRLGLFF. As DNA, the CDR3 is TGTGCCAGCAGCCGGGACAACCGGTTGGGGCTGTTTTTT.

The rearrangement joins TRBV2 to TRBJ2-5; the D is unclear. This CDR3 is built from 14 residues. CDR1 and CDR2 (germline): SNHLY, FYNNEI. Trimming removed 2 bases from V and 5 bases from J, with 12 bases in between. CDR3: CASSENSGAETQYF. The CDR3 region has the DNA TGTGCCAGCAGTGAAAACTCGGGTGCCGAGACCCAGTACTTC.

The V gene is TRBV6-5, the J gene TRBJ1-1; D call uncertain. Germline lookup yields CDR1 MNHEY and CDR2 SVGAGI. The V end lost 4 bases, the J end lost 0 bases, and 9 bases lay between the germline ends. The CDR3 spans 14 residues. The CDR3 reads CASSSRNMNTEAFF. CDR3 sequence (DNA): TGTGCCAGCAGTTCGCGGAACATGAACACTGAAGCTTTCTTT.

This chain joins TRBV6-5 and TRBJ1-1, with a tentative D call TRBD1 (5 bases). Germline values: CDR1 MNHEY, CDR2 SVGAGI. CDR3 length: 13 amino acids. V was trimmed by 6 bases and J by 3 bases, leaving 11 bases between them. The CDR3 DNA reads as TGTGCCAGCAGGGAGTTCAGGGACACTGAAGCTTTCTTT. It encodes CASREFRDTEAFF.